The rows below give T cell receptor beta chains drawn from one sample of a study of cytomegalovirus exposure and HLA in healthy donors. The method was immunoSEQ multiplex PCR; TCRdb's version includes in-frame clones alone and lacks a portion of them. The sample carries around 140,000 clones, approximately 10% recorded once. What was sequenced was PBMCs. Receptors were obtained from a woman in her thirties or forties in good health and CMV-seropositive. Each CDR3 is given with its conserved first and last residue. The order of the fields is V gene, D gene, clone size, J gene, CDR3 DNA, CDR3 protein. A D gene is named only where the DNA matches it firmly. Clone size is not always given. Where it is, it says once, few, many or a class for expanded clones.

v_call: TRBV9
d_call: NA
clone_size: few
j_call: TRBJ2-3
cdr3_nt: TGTGCCAGTAGTAGAGGAGATACGCAGTATTTT
cdr3_aa: CASSRGDTQYF

v_call: TRBV7-7
d_call: NA
clone_size: NA
j_call: TRBJ1-1
cdr3_nt: TGTGCCAGCAGCCTCGACAGGAACACTGAAGCTTTCTTT
cdr3_aa: CASSLDRNTEAFF

v_call: TRBV5-1
d_call: TRBD2
clone_size: NA
j_call: TRBJ2-5
cdr3_nt: TGCGCCAGCAGCTTGGTCGGGGGGGAAGAGACCCAGTACTTC
cdr3_aa: CASSLVGGEETQYF

v_call: TRBV2
d_call: TRBD1
clone_size: few
j_call: TRBJ1-3
cdr3_nt: TGTGCCAGCAGCTGGGACAGTTCCGGAAACACCATATATTTT
cdr3_aa: CASSWDSSGNTIYF

v_call: TRBV5-6
d_call: TRBD1
clone_size: few
j_call: TRBJ2-7
cdr3_nt: TGTGCCAGCAGAGCGGGACAGGGGGCGCGGGAGCAGTACTTC
cdr3_aa: CASRAGQGAREQYF

v_call: TRBV4-1
d_call: NA
clone_size: NA
j_call: TRBJ2-3
cdr3_nt: TGCGCCAGCAGCCACCGGGGGAAGGGGACAGATACGCAGTATTTT
cdr3_aa: CASSHRGKGTDTQYF

v_call: TRBV7-9
d_call: TRBD1
clone_size: few
j_call: TRBJ2-7
cdr3_nt: TGTGCCAGCAGCCCACAACAGGGGGCCTACGAGCAGTACTTC
cdr3_aa: CASSPQQGAYEQYF

v_call: TRBV9
d_call: NA
clone_size: NA
j_call: TRBJ1-1
cdr3_nt: TGTGCCAGCAGCGTAAATCAGTGGGGCGGTTCTGAAGCTTTCTTT
cdr3_aa: CASSVNQWGGSEAFF

v_call: TRBV6-5
d_call: NA
clone_size: NA
j_call: TRBJ2-5
cdr3_nt: TGTGCCAGCAGTTACGGGACACGCGAGACCCAGTACTTC
cdr3_aa: CASSYGTRETQYF

v_call: TRBV18
d_call: TRBD1
clone_size: NA
j_call: TRBJ2-1
cdr3_nt: TGTGCCAGCTCACCAATAATCCCGGGACAGGGCTTTAGAGATGAGCAGTTCTTC
cdr3_aa: CASSPIIPGQGFRDEQFF

v_call: TRBV19
d_call: NA
clone_size: NA
j_call: TRBJ1-1
cdr3_nt: TGTGCCAGTAGTAGTGGCCCCCTCACTGAAGCTTTCTTT
cdr3_aa: CASSSGPLTEAFF

v_call: TRBV11-2
d_call: NA
clone_size: few
j_call: TRBJ1-3
cdr3_nt: TGTGCCAGCAGCTTAAACATGGGCGGAAACACCATATATTTT
cdr3_aa: CASSLNMGGNTIYF

v_call: TRBV18
d_call: NA
clone_size: few
j_call: TRBJ2-2
cdr3_nt: TGTGCCAGCTCACCACTGGAGGGTTTCGCCGGGGAGCTGTTTTTT
cdr3_aa: CASSPLEGFAGELFF

v_call: TRBV6-5
d_call: NA
clone_size: NA
j_call: TRBJ2-7
cdr3_nt: TGTGCCAGCAGTTACCTGCACAGAGTTGACTACGAGCAGTACTTC
cdr3_aa: CASSYLHRVDYEQYF

v_call: TRBV4-1
d_call: TRBD1
clone_size: NA
j_call: TRBJ2-7
cdr3_nt: TGCGCCAGCAGCCTTCTGGGACAGGGCCACGAGCAGTACTTC
cdr3_aa: CASSLLGQGHEQYF

v_call: TRBV6-1
d_call: NA
clone_size: NA
j_call: TRBJ1-5
cdr3_nt: TGTGCCAGCAGTGGAGCCCCAGGGGCGTATCAGCCCCAGCATTTT
cdr3_aa: CASSGAPGAYQPQHF

v_call: TRBV4-1
d_call: NA
clone_size: NA
j_call: TRBJ1-5
cdr3_nt: TGCGCCAGCAGCCCCGGGAGGGGCCTCTATCAGCCCCAGCATTTT
cdr3_aa: CASSPGRGLYQPQHF

v_call: TRBV6-6
d_call: NA
clone_size: NA
j_call: TRBJ2-7
cdr3_nt: TGTGCCAGCAGTTATTCTGGACTGTACGAGCAGTACTTC
cdr3_aa: CASSYSGLYEQYF

v_call: TRBV5-1
d_call: TRBD1
clone_size: NA
j_call: TRBJ1-4
cdr3_nt: TGCGCCAGCAGCGGTGGGACAGAGGGGGAAAAACTGTTTTTT
cdr3_aa: CASSGGTEGEKLFF

v_call: TRBV15
d_call: NA
clone_size: few
j_call: TRBJ1-1
cdr3_nt: TGTGCCACCAGCAGTGGACTAGTTGCTGAAGCTTTCTTT
cdr3_aa: CATSSGLVAEAFF

v_call: TRBV4-1
d_call: TRBD2
clone_size: few
j_call: TRBJ2-7
cdr3_nt: TGCGCCAGCAGCCGACTCCTAGCGGGGGCCACCTACGAGCAGTACTTC
cdr3_aa: CASSRLLAGATYEQYF

v_call: TRBV5-4
d_call: TRBD2
clone_size: NA
j_call: TRBJ2-5
cdr3_nt: TGTGCCAGCAGCTCTCGACTAGCGGGGGGCCGACAAGAGACCCAGTACTTC
cdr3_aa: CASSSRLAGGRQETQYF

v_call: TRBV10-3
d_call: NA
clone_size: NA
j_call: TRBJ2-7
cdr3_nt: TGTGCCATCAGTGGAAGGAGGACGGGAAGCTCCTACGAGCAGTACTTC
cdr3_aa: CAISGRRTGSSYEQYF

v_call: TRBV5-1
d_call: TRBD2
clone_size: few
j_call: TRBJ2-3
cdr3_nt: TGCGCCAGCAGTAACGGGGGGGCCGGAGATACGCAGTATTTT
cdr3_aa: CASSNGGAGDTQYF

v_call: TRBV10-2
d_call: TRBD2
clone_size: few
j_call: TRBJ2-1
cdr3_nt: TGCGCCAGCGCGGGGGGGAGCTCCTACAATGAGCAGTTCTTC
cdr3_aa: CASAGGSSYNEQFF

v_call: TRBV5-1
d_call: NA
clone_size: few
j_call: TRBJ1-1
cdr3_nt: TGCGCCAGCAGTCCAGGGCTGAACACTGAAGCTTTCTTT
cdr3_aa: CASSPGLNTEAFF

v_call: TRBV12-1
d_call: NA
clone_size: few
j_call: TRBJ1-4
cdr3_nt: TGTGCCAGCAGCCCTTGGGGGGATGAAAAACTGTTTTTT
cdr3_aa: CASSPWGDEKLFF

v_call: TRBV6-6
d_call: TRBD1
clone_size: NA
j_call: TRBJ2-2
cdr3_nt: TGTGCCAGCAGCCCGAGACAGGGAAGCCCCGGGGAGCTGTTTTTT
cdr3_aa: CASSPRQGSPGELFF

v_call: TRBV7-9
d_call: TRBD2
clone_size: NA
j_call: TRBJ2-5
cdr3_nt: TGTGCCAGCAGCCCACGGACTAGCGGGGGGTGGGAGACCCAGTACTTC
cdr3_aa: CASSPRTSGGWETQYF

v_call: TRBV5-5
d_call: NA
clone_size: NA
j_call: TRBJ1-4
cdr3_nt: TGTGCCAGCAGCTTGGGTGGGGGCGATGAAAAACTGTTTTTT
cdr3_aa: CASSLGGGDEKLFF

v_call: TRBV4-3
d_call: TRBD1
clone_size: few
j_call: TRBJ1-1
cdr3_nt: TGCGCCAGCAGCCAACACCAGGGGGCTGACACTGAAGCTTTCTTT
cdr3_aa: CASSQHQGADTEAFF

v_call: TRBV7-3
d_call: NA
clone_size: few
j_call: TRBJ1-6
cdr3_nt: TGTGCCAGCAGCTTAAACTCGGGATATAATTCACCCCTCCACTTT
cdr3_aa: CASSLNSGYNSPLHF

v_call: TRBV5-1
d_call: NA
clone_size: NA
j_call: TRBJ2-2
cdr3_nt: TGCGCCAGCAGCTTAGGACAGCTCCTGAACACCGGGGAGCTGTTTTTT
cdr3_aa: CASSLGQLLNTGELFF

v_call: TRBV7-2
d_call: TRBD1
clone_size: few
j_call: TRBJ1-1
cdr3_nt: TGTGCCAGCAGCCGACAGGGGTTGAACACTGAAGCTTTCTTT
cdr3_aa: CASSRQGLNTEAFF

v_call: TRBV7-6
d_call: NA
clone_size: NA
j_call: TRBJ1-5
cdr3_nt: TGTGCCAGCAGCCTCGGACAATCCCAGCCCCAGCATTTT
cdr3_aa: CASSLGQSQPQHF

v_call: TRBV19
d_call: TRBD1
clone_size: NA
j_call: TRBJ2-7
cdr3_nt: TGTGCCAGCAGTTGGGACAGACGATCCGTGCAGTACTTC
cdr3_aa: CASSWDRRSVQYF

v_call: TRBV7-9
d_call: TRBD1
clone_size: NA
j_call: TRBJ1-5
cdr3_nt: TGTGCCAGCAGCCTCGGGACAGGCTGGAGCCAGCCCCAGCATTTT
cdr3_aa: CASSLGTGWSQPQHF

v_call: TRBV19
d_call: NA
clone_size: few
j_call: TRBJ1-6
cdr3_nt: TGTGCCAGCCGCGCGGGGATTAATTCACCCCTCCACTTT
cdr3_aa: CASRAGINSPLHF

v_call: TRBV10-2
d_call: TRBD2
clone_size: NA
j_call: TRBJ2-3
cdr3_nt: TGCGCCAGCAGCCGGGGGGGTTGGTCCACAGATACGCAGTATTTT
cdr3_aa: CASSRGGWSTDTQYF

v_call: TRBV5-1
d_call: NA
clone_size: NA
j_call: TRBJ1-1
cdr3_nt: TGCGCCAGCAGCTTAACAGGTGGCACTGAAGCTTTCTTT
cdr3_aa: CASSLTGGTEAFF

v_call: TRBV7-2
d_call: NA
clone_size: few
j_call: TRBJ2-6
cdr3_nt: TGTGCCAGCAGCTTGTCGGGTTCTGGGGCCAACGTCCTGACTTTC
cdr3_aa: CASSLSGSGANVLTF

v_call: TRBV27
d_call: TRBD1
clone_size: NA
j_call: TRBJ2-2
cdr3_nt: TGTGCCAGCAGTTTCCGGGACAGGCCGAATACCGGGGAGCTGTTTTTT
cdr3_aa: CASSFRDRPNTGELFF

v_call: TRBV6-1
d_call: TRBD1
clone_size: few
j_call: TRBJ2-5
cdr3_nt: TGTGCCAGCAGTGAATGGGGCAGGGGGCGAGAGACCCAGTACTTC
cdr3_aa: CASSEWGRGRETQYF

v_call: TRBV2
d_call: NA
clone_size: NA
j_call: TRBJ1-1
cdr3_nt: TGTGCCAGCAGTGGGCACACTGAAGCTTTCTTT
cdr3_aa: CASSGHTEAFF

v_call: TRBV5-6
d_call: NA
clone_size: NA
j_call: TRBJ1-1
cdr3_nt: TGTGCCAGCAGCGCGACAGGAGACGACTGGGAAGCTTTCTTT
cdr3_aa: CASSATGDDWEAFF

v_call: TRBV9
d_call: TRBD1
clone_size: NA
j_call: TRBJ1-2
cdr3_nt: TGTGCCAGCAGCGTAGCGGGACAGACTTCCTATGGCTACACCTTC
cdr3_aa: CASSVAGQTSYGYTF

v_call: TRBV2
d_call: NA
clone_size: few
j_call: TRBJ2-1
cdr3_nt: TGTGCCAGCAGTGTCTTGACTCTTGAGCAGTTCTTC
cdr3_aa: CASSVLTLEQFF

v_call: TRBV5-1
d_call: TRBD1
clone_size: NA
j_call: TRBJ1-2
cdr3_nt: TGCGCCAGCAGCTTGGGACAGGGCGCTAACTATGGCTACACCTTC
cdr3_aa: CASSLGQGANYGYTF

v_call: TRBV4-1
d_call: TRBD1
clone_size: NA
j_call: TRBJ2-3
cdr3_nt: TGCGCCAGCAGCCAACCCCCGGGACAGGGCACAGATACGCAGTATTTT
cdr3_aa: CASSQPPGQGTDTQYF

v_call: TRBV9
d_call: TRBD1
clone_size: few
j_call: TRBJ2-5
cdr3_nt: TGTGCCAGCAGCCTCGGGACAGTGCTAGGAGAGACCCAGTACTTC
cdr3_aa: CASSLGTVLGETQYF

v_call: TRBV5-6
d_call: NA
clone_size: NA
j_call: TRBJ1-2
cdr3_nt: TGTGCCAGCAGCTTGGCAGGGTTGGACTATGGCTACACCTTC
cdr3_aa: CASSLAGLDYGYTF

v_call: TRBV5-1
d_call: TRBD1
clone_size: few
j_call: TRBJ1-4
cdr3_nt: TGCGCCAGCAGTGACGTACAGGGGGCTTTTGAAAAACTGTTTTTT
cdr3_aa: CASSDVQGAFEKLFF

v_call: TRBV7-9
d_call: TRBD1
clone_size: few
j_call: TRBJ1-4
cdr3_nt: TGTGCCAGCAGCCTGCAGGGGGCAACTAATGAAAAACTGTTTTTT
cdr3_aa: CASSLQGATNEKLFF